This T cell receptor beta chain is drawn from a study of beta chain features in type 1 diabetes. Study context: The study found patients and healthy donors alike in age, gender and cell yields.

Sorted CD4+ subsets: naive, central memory, regulatory, stem cell-like memory (CD45RO/CCR7/CD25/CD127/CD95/CD27 panel). The whole isolated RNA underwent reverse transcription, so sequencing captured expressed TCRB transcripts. TCRdb's copy holds only in-frame clones and misses some; the assay was immunoSEQ multiplex PCR. This table holds roughly 40,000 clones, roughly 67% found once. The germline V and J ends were trimmed by 2 bases and 8 bases, with 13 bases remaining between them. CDR3 length: 14 residues. CDR1 and CDR2 from the germline V gene are MNHEY and SVGAGI. Input material: Tregs from blood. The sequence was obtained from a woman in her thirties in good health. The chain combines TRBV6-5 with TRBJ2-1; D is unclear. CDR3 residues: CASSYRIPGDEQFF. The CDR3 DNA reads TGTGCCAGCAGTTACCGGATCCCAGGCGATGAGCAGTTCTTC.